This paragraph reports one TCR beta chain. V was shortened by 4 bases and J by 4 bases, with 8 bases between the two germline ends. Germline V gene data show CDR1 as MNHEY and CDR2 as SVGAGI. This CDR3 has 14 amino acids. The sample originates from a study of blood T cell repertoires in COVID-19. On the study more broadly: The analysed material was cDNA or gDNA that came from T cells, B-cell-depleted T cells, or PBMCs.

Method: immunoSEQ multiplex PCR; TCRdb's copy keeps in-frame clones and lacks some. The data show roughly 200,000 clones, 80% seen once. The clonotype comes from a man aged 60 to 69 with acute or convalescent COVID-19. The sample consisted of peripheral blood. The J gene is TRBJ2-6, the V gene TRBV6-5; possibly TRBD1 for D (5 bases). This CDR3 reads CASSSGLGANVLTF. In DNA, the CDR3 is TGTGCCAGCAGTTCAGGGCTCGGGGCCAACGTCCTGACTTTC.